Here is one T cell receptor (beta chain) with its context. TCRdb keeps only in-frame clones here, not all; method: immunoSEQ multiplex PCR. The table records more than 140,000 clones, 94% of them present only once. The data were obtained in a study of control samples from healthy donors and cancer patients. V lost 1 base and J lost 0, with 22 bases in between. The CDR3 sequence is 20 residues long. Looked up from germline, CDR1 is SGHVS and CDR2 is FNYEAQ. The TCR was taken from a man in his forties in good health. The chain uses TRBV7-6 and TRBJ2-1; D may be TRBD2 (6 bases). The sample taken for sequencing was blood. The CDR3 loop is CASSLVGGFGILASYNEQFF. The CDR3 DNA follows: TGTGCCAGCAGCTTAGTAGGAGGGTTTGGTATCTTGGCCTCCTACAATGAGCAGTTCTTC.